This TCR beta chain was sequenced for a study of blood T cell repertoires in COVID-19. Across 20 to 25 US areas, participants ranged in age from about 18 to 90 years. Cohorts were based on clinical histories the participants reported. Germline CDR1 MNHEY, CDR2 SVGEGT. After removal of 2 bases from V and 5 bases from J, the junction contained 14 bases not matched to a gene. This CDR3 is built from 17 residues. Profiling relied on immunoSEQ multiplex PCR, and the TCRdb table lists in-frame clones only, not all of them. The sample records roughly 520,000 clones, 88% being singletons. The sequenced sample was PBMCs or T cells enriched from blood (not recorded which). The rearrangement links TRBV6-2 or TRBV6-3 to TRBJ1-1; 7 nucleotides line up with TRBD1. The sequence derives from a woman aged 35 to 49 who had recovered from COVID-19. Here the CDR3 reads CASSYGGAGGTRTEAFF. In nucleotides, the CDR3 is TGTGCCAGCAGTTACGGAGGGGCAGGGGGGACCCGAACTGAAGCTTTCTTT.